The 29 T cell receptor beta chains below all came from one sample that was sequenced in a study of blood T cells in healthy people across ages. A second PCR of 7 to 11 cycles used a sample-barcoded 5' primer and a J-beta primer mix. TCRdb re-derived calls from the 5' RACE reads in MiXCR, one entry per CDR3 protein. The sample has approximately 830,000 distinct CDR3 sequences; around 62% are singletons. The sample was blood. The source is a man under 40 in good health.

As to this clonotype: At one end the junction does not follow the germline gene, possibly because of a read error. The chain carries TRBV4-3 and TRBJ2-1; the D call may be TRBD1 or TRBD2 (5 bases each). The germline gives CDR1 LGHNA, CDR2 YSLEER. This CDR3 has 17 residues. Written as DNA, the CDR3 is TGCGCTAGCAGCCAAGTCTCCTCGGCTCCCTGGGGGAGTGAGCAGTTCTTC. The encoded protein is CASSQVSSAPWGSEQFF.

This clonotype was observed a single time. The chain recombines TRBV20-1 with TRBJ2-5; TRBD1 is a possible D gene (5 bases). With 0 bases removed from V and 5 bases from J, the gap between germline ends came to 10 bases. The CDR3 sequence is 13 residues long. Germline assignment: CDR1 DFQATT and CDR2 SNEGSKA (reference sequence). The CDR3 spells CSARERGIETQYF. The CDR3 coding sequence is TGCAGTGCTAGAGAAAGGGGAATTGAGACCCAGTACTTC.

This clonotype showed up just a few times. The chain couples TRBV14 to TRBJ1-2; no definite D call. The CDR3 totals 16 residues. The V and J ends lost 0 bases and 2 bases respectively, with 13 bases between them. CDR1 and CDR2 from the germline V gene are SGHDN and FVKESK. The CDR3 here is CASSQDGKDRNYGYTF. DNA for the CDR3: TGTGCCAGCAGCCAAGATGGCAAGGACCGAAACTATGGCTACACCTTC.

The genes are TRBV28 and TRBJ2-5, with D possibly being TRBD2 (5 bases). The CDR3 consists of 15 residues. Looked up from germline, CDR1 is MDHEN and CDR2 is SYDVKM. The V gene lost 6 bases and the J gene lost 5 bases, with 19 bases spanning the gap. Here the CDR3 reads CASSQDLQGIETQYF. The CDR3 nucleotides read TGTGCCAGCAGCCAGGACTTACAAGGAATTGAGACCCAGTACTTC.

The table lists this clonotype with a few counts. The chain carries TRBV9 and TRBJ2-1, with D perhaps TRBD1 (6 bases). Germline V CDR1 and CDR2: SGDLS, YYNGEE. This CDR3 contains 14 residues. Trimming left V 3 bases short and J 5 bases short, with 12 bases between. The CDR3 loop reads CASSGGRDNNEQFF. The CDR3 bases are TGTGCCAGCAGCGGGGGCAGGGACAACAATGAGCAGTTCTTC.

The chain employs TRBV7-8 and TRBJ2-2; D not certain. The CDR3 loop spans 15 amino acids. Trimming removed 0 bases from V and 1 base from J, with 6 bases in between. The germline CDR1 and CDR2 sequences are SGHVS and FQNEAQ. The CDR3 DNA reads as TGTGCCAGCAGCTTAGCCGTAGGGAACACCGGGGAGCTGTTTTTT. The encoded protein is CASSLAVGNTGELFF.

This CDR3 reads CATSRDTSSGANVLTF. CDR3 nucleotide sequence: TGTGCCACCAGCAGAGATACGAGCTCTGGGGCCAACGTCCTGACTTTC. This chain joins TRBV15 and TRBJ2-6; D remains ambiguous. Trimming shortened V by 0 bases and J by 0 bases, and 6 bases separated the two germline ends. Germline values: CDR1 LNHNV, CDR2 YYDKDF (reference sequence). The CDR3 totals 16 residues. The entire variable domain, with the rest obtained from reference TRBV15 and TRBJ2-6, is as follows: DAMVIQNPRYQVTQFGKPVTLSCSQTLNHNVMYWYQQKSSQAPKLLFHYYDKDFNNEADTPDNFQSRRPNTSFCFLDIRSPGLGDTAMYLCATSRDTSSGANVLTFGAGSRLTVL.

The genes are TRBV28 and TRBJ1-5; no clear D. The ends were cut back, 4 bases at V and 0 bases at J, with 10 bases in the middle. The CDR3 runs to 15 residues. Germline V gene data show CDR1 as MDHEN and CDR2 as SYDVKM. The CDR3 region is CASSSGYYSNQPQHF. CDR3 DNA sequence: TGTGCCAGCAGTTCCGGCTACTATAGCAATCAGCCCCAGCATTTT.

Note on this clonotype: This could be a read error, since a much larger clone is one nucleotide away. The rearrangement uses TRBV7-2 and TRBJ2-3; D possibly corresponds to TRBD1 (6 bases). CDR3 length: 15 residues. Trimming took off 0 bases at V and 8 bases at J, with 15 bases between the two ends. The germline CDR1 and CDR2 sequences are SGHTA and FQGNSA. The CDR3 protein is CASSLAGALPGTQYF. CDR3 nucleotide sequence: TGTGCCAGCAGCTTAGCGGGGGCTCTACCAGGTACGCAGTATTTT.

The genes are TRBV6-2 or TRBV6-3 and TRBJ2-1, with 10 bases fitting TRBD1. The CDR3 is 13 residues long. CDR1 MNHEY and CDR2 SVGEGT come from the germline V gene. The V and J ends lost 7 bases and 8 bases, in that order; junction bases with no gene match: 5. The CDR3 loop is CASTGQGLHEQFF. In DNA form, the CDR3 reads TGTGCCAGCACGGGACAGGGGTTACATGAGCAGTTCTTC.

The chain links TRBV6-1 to TRBJ1-1; D is unresolved. V shed 7 bases and J shed 1 base, with 10 bases lying between them. This CDR3 spans 13 amino acids. Per germline, CDR1 MNHNS and CDR2 SASEGT. CDR3 nucleotides: TGTGCCAGCATAGCGATCACGAACACTGAAGCTTTCTTT. It specifies CASIAITNTEAFF.

The J gene is TRBJ2-5, the V gene TRBV25-1; the D is unclear. The CDR3 consists of 15 residues. V lost 0 bases, J lost 5 bases, and 13 bases lay in between. CDR1 and CDR2 (germline): MGHDK, SYGVNS. The CDR3 coding sequence is TGTGCCAGCAGTGAATACGGTCTAGGGTCGGAGACCCAGTACTTC. This sequence encodes CASSEYGLGSETQYF. Full variable domain (rest looked up from reference TRBV25-1 and TRBJ2-5): EADIYQTPRYLVIGTGKKITLECSQTMGHDKMYWYQQDPGMELHLIHYSYGVNSTEKGDLSSESTVSRIRTEHFPLTLESARPSHTSQYLCASSEYGLGSETQYFGPGTRLLVL.

The V gene is TRBV7-9, the J gene TRBJ2-3; D gene ambiguous. The germline V and J ends were trimmed by 11 bases and 2 bases, with 8 bases remaining between them. CDR1 SEHNR and CDR2 FQNEAQ come from the germline V gene (reference sequence). The length of the CDR3 is 11 residues. The CDR3 region is CAGASTDTQYF. The CDR3 nucleotides are TGTGCCGGAGCCTCCACAGATACGCAGTATTTT.

The V gene is TRBV20-1, the J gene TRBJ1-5; D not certain. Trimming removed 7 bases at V and 0 bases at J, with 7 bases between. CDR1 is DFQATT and CDR2 is SNEGSKA in the germline V gene (reference sequence). The CDR3 consists of 12 residues. The CDR3 loop reads CSGADSNQPQHF. CDR3 sequence (DNA): TGCAGTGGAGCGGATAGCAATCAGCCCCAGCATTTT.

The gene calls are TRBV20-1 and TRBJ2-5; D unresolved. Trimming cost V 0 bases and J 11 bases, with 16 bases left between them. The CDR3 is 13 residues long. Per the germline V gene, CDR1 is DFQATT and CDR2 is SNEGSKA (reference sequence). The CDR3 reads CSARDFWDKEQYF. As DNA, the CDR3 is TGCAGTGCTAGAGATTTCTGGGATAAGGAGCAGTACTTC.

This chain joins TRBV6-2 or TRBV6-3 and TRBJ2-1; TRBD2 aligns across 9 bases. The J segment lost 3 bases and the V segment lost 3 bases, leaving 6 bases of the junction unmatched. Germline-derived CDR1 and CDR2 are MNHEY and SVGEGT. This CDR3 spans 16 amino acids. CDR3 sequence (DNA): TGTGCCAGCAGTTATTCCGGGACTAGCTTCTACAATGAGCAGTTCTTC. Protein sequence: CASSYSGTSFYNEQFF.

The rearrangement links TRBV7-2 to TRBJ2-3; 8 bases are shared with TRBD2. Germline CDR1 and CDR2: SGHTA and FQGNSA. V shed 8 bases, J shed 6 bases, and the junction held 10 bases outside the gene matches. This CDR3 spans 14 amino acids. In DNA form, the CDR3 reads TGTGCCAGCGCCCGGGGACTAGGTGGGGATACGCAGTATTTT. Residues: CASARGLGGDTQYF.

V and J are TRBV28 and TRBJ2-7; the D call may be TRBD1 or TRBD2 (5 bases each). The germline V gene has CDR1 MDHEN and CDR2 SYDVKM. Trimming removed 3 bases at V and 3 bases at J, with 12 bases between. The CDR3 consists of 14 residues. CDR3 coding DNA: TGTGCCAGCAGTTTGGGGGTAGCAGTCTACGAGCAGTACTTC. This gives the protein CASSLGVAVYEQYF.

The chain carries TRBV27 and TRBJ2-7; a possible D gene is TRBD2 (6 bases). V was clipped by 2 bases and J by 3 bases, with 11 bases between them. The CDR3 extends over 14 amino acids. Germline values: CDR1 MNHEY, CDR2 SMNVEV (reference sequence). CDR3 residues: CASSLGGLRYEQYF. In nucleotides, the CDR3 is TGTGCCAGCAGTTTAGGAGGGCTACGCTACGAGCAGTACTTC.

This clonotype was detected only a few times. J is TRBJ2-6 and V is TRBV20-1; D is possibly TRBD2 (5 bases). The germline CDR1 and CDR2 sequences are DFQATT and SNEGSKA (reference sequence). Trimming took off 5 bases at V and 8 bases at J, with 19 bases between the two ends. The CDR3 extends over 15 amino acids. CDR3 nucleotides: TGCAGTGCTTCCGGCAGCGGTTTGGGTTCCAACGTCCTGACTTTC. It yields the protein CSASGSGLGSNVLTF.

The V call is TRBV25-1, the J call TRBJ2-3, with 9 bases fitting TRBD2. Germline loops: CDR1 MGHDK, CDR2 SYGVNS. V trimming: 1 base; J trimming: 0 bases; junction bases outside the gene matches: 5. The CDR3 is 17 amino acids. The CDR3 region is CASSEWRAGGSTDTQYF. The CDR3 DNA follows: TGTGCCAGCAGTGAATGGCGGGCGGGGGGGAGCACAGATACGCAGTATTTT.

To note about this clonotype: The junction does not match germline at one end; this may be a read error. This chain links TRBV7-2 with TRBJ2-5, with D possibly matching TRBD1 (6 bases). The end of the DNA aligns better with TRBJ2-1, so the J call may be wrong. Germline-derived CDR1 and CDR2 are SGHTA and FQGNSA. The CDR3 length is 15 residues. CDR3 loop: CAGSLNLGAQETQFF. The CDR3 region has the DNA TGTGCCGGCAGCCTAAACCTGGGGGCCCAAGAGACCCAGTTCTTC.

This clonotype was seen a few times. The V call is TRBV29-1, the J call TRBJ2-5, with 7 bases lining up with TRBD1. The end of the DNA fits TRBJ2-7 better, so the J call may be wrong. The CDR3 has 14 residues. Germline loops: CDR1 SQVTM, CDR2 ANQGSEA. CDR3 DNA: TGCAGCGTTGAAGAGGCAGGGGGTGGTTGCGAGCAGTACTTC. It encodes CSVEEAGGGCEQYF.

Ten or more counts support this clonotype. The chain employs TRBV27 and TRBJ2-1, with D maybe TRBD1 (5 bases). The CDR3 covers 15 residues. Trimming took off 6 bases at V and 0 bases at J, with 12 bases between the two ends. Germline V CDR1 and CDR2: MNHEY, SMNVEV (reference sequence). The CDR3 is CASSLGVSSYNEQFF. CDR3 DNA sequence: TGTGCCAGCAGCTTAGGGGTTTCCTCCTACAATGAGCAGTTCTTC.

The chain has TRBV4-1 and TRBJ1-6; perhaps TRBD1 as D (6 bases). The ends were cut back, 3 bases at V and 7 bases at J, with 16 bases in the middle. The CDR3 runs to 16 residues. Germline V gene lookup returns CDR1 MGHRA and CDR2 YSYEKL. CDR3 DNA: TGCGCCAGCAGCCAGGCGTTACAGGGTTGGAATTCACCCCTCCACTTT. It is translated as CASSQALQGWNSPLHF.

This chain connects TRBV9 to TRBJ1-5; no definite D call. The CDR3 has 14 amino acids. Germline V gene sequence: CDR1 SGDLS, CDR2 YYNGEE. Trimming took off 0 bases at V and 4 bases at J, with 8 bases between the two ends. This CDR3 reads CASSVGAANQPQHF. In DNA form, the CDR3 reads TGTGCCAGCAGCGTAGGGGCAGCGAATCAGCCCCAGCATTTT.

This clonotype was observed a few times. This chain links TRBV29-1 with TRBJ2-4; D not resolved. Gene TRBJ2-7 matches the end of the DNA better, so the J call may be wrong. Germline V lookup: CDR1 SQVTM, CDR2 ANQGSEA. This CDR3 has 14 amino acids. CDR3 protein: CSVEDRRRNYEQYF. The CDR3 nucleotides are TGCAGCGTTGAAGATCGTAGACGGAACTACGAGCAGTACTTC.

The chain employs TRBV4-2 and TRBJ2-2; D gene unclear. The CDR3 covers 16 residues. Between the trimmed V and J ends, which lost 4 bases and 1 base, there was a span of 13 bases. Germline V gene lookup returns CDR1 LGHNA and CDR2 YNFKEQ. CDR3 sequence (DNA): TGTGCCAGCAGCCCAAGAATAGGTGGGAACACCGGGGAGCTGTTTTTT. Translating gives CASSPRIGGNTGELFF.

J is TRBJ2-7 and V is TRBV5-1, with 15 bases identical to TRBD2. V shed 4 bases, J shed 7 bases, and the junction held 6 bases outside the gene matches. The germline V gene encodes CDR1 SGHRS and CDR2 YFSETQ. The CDR3 is made up of 15 amino acids. The chain's CDR3 is CASSRTSGGANEQYF. The CDR3, as DNA: TGCGCCAGCAGCCGGACTAGCGGGGGGGCAAATGAGCAGTACTTC.